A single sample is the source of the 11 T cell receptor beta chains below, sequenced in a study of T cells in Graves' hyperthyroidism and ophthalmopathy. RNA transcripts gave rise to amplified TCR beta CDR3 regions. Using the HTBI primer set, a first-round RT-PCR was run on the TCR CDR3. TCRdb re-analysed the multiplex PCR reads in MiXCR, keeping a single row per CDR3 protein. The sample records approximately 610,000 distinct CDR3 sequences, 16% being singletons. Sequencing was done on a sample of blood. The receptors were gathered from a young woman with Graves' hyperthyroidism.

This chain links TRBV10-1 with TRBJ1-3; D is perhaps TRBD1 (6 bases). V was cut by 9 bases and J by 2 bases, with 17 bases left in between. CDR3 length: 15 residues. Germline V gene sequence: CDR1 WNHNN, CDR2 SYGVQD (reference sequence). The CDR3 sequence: CAREDRPLTGNTIYF. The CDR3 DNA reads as TGCGCCAGGGAGGACAGACCTTTGACTGGAAACACCATATATTTT.

The DNA of the CDR3 is TGTGCCAGCAGCTGTGAAGAGAGGACAGATAATTCACCCCTCCACTTT. This codes for CASSCEERTDNSPLHF. The chain is built from TRBV7-2 and TRBJ1-6; TRBD1 might be the D (6 bases). CDR3 length: 16 residues. The germline V gene has CDR1 SGHTA and CDR2 FQGNSA. Trimming shortened V by 4 bases and J by 5 bases, and 15 bases separated the two germline ends.

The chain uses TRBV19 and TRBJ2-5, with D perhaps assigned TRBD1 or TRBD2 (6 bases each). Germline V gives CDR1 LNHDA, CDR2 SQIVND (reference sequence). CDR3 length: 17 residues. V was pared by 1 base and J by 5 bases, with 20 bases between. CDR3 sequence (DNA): TGTGCCAGTAGTATAGGAGGGAGGACAGCCCGAAGGGAGACCCAGTACTTC. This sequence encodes CASSIGGRTARRETQYF.

CDR3 nucleotides: TGTGCCACCCACACAGGGGGCTCCTACAATGAGCAGTTCTTC. Translating gives CATHTGGSYNEQFF. The V call is TRBV6-1, the J call TRBJ2-1; TRBD1 agrees at 8 bases. V was clipped by 10 bases and J by 0 bases; unmatched bases: 5. CDR1 and CDR2 (germline): MNHNS, SASEGT. CDR3 size: 14 residues.

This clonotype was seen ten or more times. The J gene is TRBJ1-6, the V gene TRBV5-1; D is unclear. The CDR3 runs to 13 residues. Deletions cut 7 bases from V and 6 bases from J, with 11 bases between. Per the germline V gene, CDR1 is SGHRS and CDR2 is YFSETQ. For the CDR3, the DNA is TGCGCCAGCTGTGAACGGCCTAATTCACCCCTCCACTTT. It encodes CASCERPNSPLHF.

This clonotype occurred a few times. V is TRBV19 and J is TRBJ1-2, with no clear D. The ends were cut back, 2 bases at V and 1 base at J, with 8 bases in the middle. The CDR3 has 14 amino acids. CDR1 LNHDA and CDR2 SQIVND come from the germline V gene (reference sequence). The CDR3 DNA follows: TGTGCCAGTAGTATATTGACCGTTAACTATGGCTACACCTTC. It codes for CASSILTVNYGYTF.

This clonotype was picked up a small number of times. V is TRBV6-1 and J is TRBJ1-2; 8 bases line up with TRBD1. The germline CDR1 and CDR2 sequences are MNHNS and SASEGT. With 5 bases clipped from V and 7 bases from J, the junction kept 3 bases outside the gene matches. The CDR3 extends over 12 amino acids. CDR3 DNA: TGTGCCAGCAGTCGACAGGGGCTTGGCTACACCTTC. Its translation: CASSRQGLGYTF.

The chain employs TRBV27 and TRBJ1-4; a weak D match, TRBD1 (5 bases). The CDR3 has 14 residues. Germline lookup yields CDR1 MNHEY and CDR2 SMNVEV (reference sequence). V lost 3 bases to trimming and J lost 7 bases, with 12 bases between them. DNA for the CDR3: TGTGCCAGCAGTTTCCAGGGCGGGGGTGAAAAACTGTTTTTT. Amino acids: CASSFQGGGEKLFF.

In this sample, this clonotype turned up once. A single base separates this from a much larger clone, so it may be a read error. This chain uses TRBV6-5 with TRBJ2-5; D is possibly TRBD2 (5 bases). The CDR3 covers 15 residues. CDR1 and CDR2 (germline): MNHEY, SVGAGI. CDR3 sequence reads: CASGYSISGEKTQYF. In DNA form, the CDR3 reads TGTGCCAGCGGTTACTCGATCAGCGGTGAGAAGACCCAGTACTTC.

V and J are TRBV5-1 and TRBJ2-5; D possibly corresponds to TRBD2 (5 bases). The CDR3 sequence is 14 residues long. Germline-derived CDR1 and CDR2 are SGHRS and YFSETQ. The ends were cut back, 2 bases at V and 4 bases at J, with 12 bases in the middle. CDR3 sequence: CASSLRTSPETQYF. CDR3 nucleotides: TGCGCCAGCAGCTTAAGAACTAGTCCAGAGACCCAGTACTTC.

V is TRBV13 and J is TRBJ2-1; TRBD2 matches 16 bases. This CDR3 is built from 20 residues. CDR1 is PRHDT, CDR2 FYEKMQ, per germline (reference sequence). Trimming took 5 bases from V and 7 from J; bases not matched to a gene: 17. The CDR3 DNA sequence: TGTGCCAGCAGCCCCGAACCGGGACTAGCGGGGGGGCGGATTGGTAATGAGCAGTTCTTC. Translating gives CASSPEPGLAGGRIGNEQFF.